Below, 17 T cell receptor beta chains from the same sample are listed, as sequenced in a study of cytomegalovirus exposure and HLA in healthy donors. The PCR used 60 Vbeta and 13 Jbeta primers. The method was immunoSEQ multiplex PCR; TCRdb's version includes in-frame clones alone and lacks a portion of them. In the table there are roughly 200,000 clones, just under 85% of which are singletons. The sample consisted of PBMCs. Receptors originate from a woman in her forties in good health and CMV-seronegative.

This clone appeared a single time. The J gene is TRBJ1-3, the V gene TRBV28, with D possibly matching TRBD1 (5 bases). The CDR3 spans 15 residues. Germline values: CDR1 MDHEN, CDR2 SYDVKM. Trimming left V 3 bases short and J 5 bases short, with 14 bases between. The CDR3 DNA reads TGTGCCAGCAGTTTGCGACAGCCTTTTCGAAACACCATATATTTT. Its translation: CASSLRQPFRNTIYF.

The rearrangement joins TRBV7-9 to TRBJ1-1, with D perhaps matching TRBD1 (5 bases). Germline CDR1 and CDR2: SEHNR and FQNEAQ (reference sequence). V gave up 7 bases and J gave up 0 bases, with 9 bases separating them. The length of the CDR3 is 13 residues. The CDR3 region is CASTDSLNTEAFF. Written as DNA, the CDR3 is TGTGCCAGCACCGACAGCCTGAACACTGAAGCTTTCTTT.

This clone was found once. The rearrangement joins TRBV27 to TRBJ1-1; possibly TRBD1 for D (6 bases). The ends were cut back, 8 bases at V and 9 bases at J, with 16 bases in the middle. This CDR3 has 12 amino acids. Germline CDR1 is MNHEY and CDR2 is SMNVEV (reference sequence). This CDR3 is CASGGDRSKAFF. Here the CDR3 DNA reads TGTGCCAGCGGAGGAGACAGGTCCAAAGCTTTCTTT.

Comments on this clone: One junction end does not reproduce the germline sequence, and a read error may be involved. V and J are TRBV6-5 and TRBJ1-2; a weak D match, TRBD1 (5 bases). The length of the CDR3 is 13 residues. CDR1 and CDR2 from the germline V gene are MNHEY and SVGAGI. CDR3 in amino acids: CASSYGGSHGYPF. The DNA of the CDR3 is TGTGCCAGCAGTTACGGGGGGTCACATGGCTACCCCTTC.

The chain has TRBV6-1 and TRBJ1-6; a weak D match, TRBD1 (6 bases). Trimming pared 1 base from V and 6 bases from J, leaving 13 bases between. The length of the CDR3 is 16 residues. In germline, CDR1 is MNHNS, CDR2 SASEGT. In DNA form, the CDR3 reads TGTGCCAGCAGTGAAGGCCCCGGACAGATTAATTCACCCCTCCACTTT. Translation: CASSEGPGQINSPLHF.

The V and J genes are TRBV7-8 and TRBJ2-1; 7 nucleotides match TRBD2. Germline V gene lookup returns CDR1 SGHVS and CDR2 FQNEAQ. The junction had 29 bases not matched to a gene; V was cut back by 2 bases and J by 7 bases. The CDR3 has 22 residues. In DNA, the CDR3 is TGTGCCAGCAGCTTATTTAAGGGCGGGGGACCGAATAAAGTCCCTACAACTAATGAGCAGTTCTTC. It translates to CASSLFKGGGPNKVPTTNEQFF.

This sequence joins TRBV4-3 and TRBJ2-2, with D possibly being TRBD1 (5 bases). The CDR3 sequence is 16 residues long. The germline CDR1 and CDR2 sequences are LGHNA and YSLEER. With 2 bases removed from V and 0 bases from J, the gap between germline ends came to 10 bases. The CDR3 loop is CASSQTGFSNTGELFF. In DNA form, the CDR3 reads TGCGCCAGCAGCCAAACAGGCTTCTCGAACACCGGGGAGCTGTTTTTT.

About this clone itself: One end of the junction does not line up with germline, which may come from a read error. The V gene is TRBV13, the J gene TRBJ1-2; 9 bases are a match to TRBD1. The CDR3 loop spans 13 amino acids. Looked up from germline, CDR1 is PRHDT and CDR2 is FYEKMQ (reference sequence). The CDR3 bases are TGTGCCAGCAGCATAGGACAGGGGAATGGCTACACCTTC. Protein sequence: CASSIGQGNGYTF.

The V call is TRBV5-3, the J call TRBJ2-5, with a weak D call TRBD2 (6 bases). TRBV5-3 is an ORF for which the function is uncertain. The CDR3 is 11 residues long. CDR3 in amino acids: CGLGKRETQYF. DNA of the CDR3: TGTGGACTAGGGAAGCGAGAGACCCAGTACTTC.

This clone was seen once. The chain uses TRBV29-1 and TRBJ2-1; weak D call: TRBD2 (6 bases). Per germline, CDR1 SQVTM and CDR2 ANQGSEA. The CDR3 runs 13 residues. V was trimmed by 2 bases and J by 9 bases, leaving 14 bases between them. CDR3 sequence: CSVEWAGRFEQFF. Written as DNA, the CDR3 is TGCAGCGTTGAATGGGCGGGGAGGTTTGAGCAGTTCTTC.

The J gene is TRBJ2-2, the V gene TRBV4-2; D perhaps matches TRBD2 (5 bases). Trimming shortened V by 0 bases and J by 1 base, and 9 bases separated the two germline ends. This CDR3 spans 16 amino acids. In germline, CDR1 is LGHNA, CDR2 YNFKEQ. The CDR3 protein is CASSQEAGRNTGELFF. CDR3 coding DNA: TGTGCCAGCAGCCAAGAGGCGGGTCGGAACACCGGGGAGCTGTTTTTT.

A note on this clone: The same CDR3 can be traced to other DNA sequences in this sample. The chain recombines TRBV5-1 with TRBJ2-3, with D perhaps matching TRBD1 (6 bases). V was cut by 0 bases and J by 7 bases, with 15 bases left in between. Germline V gene sequence: CDR1 SGHRS, CDR2 YFSETQ. The CDR3 extends over 15 amino acids. In DNA, the CDR3 is TGCGCCAGCAGCTTGGGGCTGGCAGGGGAGAATACGCAGTATTTT. Translating it yields CASSLGLAGENTQYF.

Here the CDR3 DNA reads TGTGCCAGCAGTGAATCCCCCGGGGGTCCGGAGGGCTACACCTTC. Amino acid sequence: CASSESPGGPEGYTF. The chain employs TRBV25-1 and TRBJ1-2, with D perhaps matching TRBD1 (5 bases). V was pared by 1 base and J by 8 bases, with 17 bases between. Germline CDR1 reads MGHDK; CDR2 reads SYGVNS. The CDR3 has 15 amino acids.

This chain connects TRBV5-1 to TRBJ1-1, with 8 bases that match TRBD1. In germline, CDR1 is SGHRS, CDR2 YFSETQ. V lost 0 bases, J lost 0 bases, and 4 bases stayed unmatched. CDR3 length equals 16 residues. The CDR3 nucleotides read TGCGCCAGCAGCTTGGGACAGGGGATTTTGAACACTGAAGCTTTCTTT. It encodes CASSLGQGILNTEAFF.

This chain connects TRBV10-3 to TRBJ1-1; 8 nucleotides line up with TRBD1. With 3 bases clipped from V and 5 bases from J, the junction kept 5 bases outside the gene matches. Germline CDR1 and CDR2: ENHRY and SYGVKD. The CDR3 extends over 14 amino acids. CDR3 amino acids: CAISDTGGGTEAFF. The CDR3 DNA reads as TGTGCCATCAGTGACACAGGGGGAGGAACTGAAGCTTTCTTT.

The gene calls are TRBV11-1 and TRBJ1-1, with 10 bases that match TRBD1. With 5 bases clipped from V and 3 bases from J, the junction kept 3 bases outside the gene matches. Looked up from germline, CDR1 is SGHAT and CDR2 is FQDESV (reference sequence). There are 14 residues in the CDR3. The CDR3 DNA follows: TGTGCCAGCAGCCAGGGACAGGGGTACACTGAAGCTTTCTTT. Translating gives CASSQGQGYTEAFF.

The rearrangement uses TRBV10-3 and TRBJ1-5, with TRBD1 matching 8 bases. Germline assignment: CDR1 ENHRY and CDR2 SYGVKD. With V trimmed by 8 bases and J by 3 bases, 6 bases remained unmatched. This CDR3 region has 14 residues. The CDR3 protein is CAIGDRTFNQPQHF. The CDR3 region has the DNA TGTGCCATCGGGGACAGGACCTTCAATCAGCCCCAGCATTTT.